Shown below are 15 T cell receptor beta chains from a single sample sequenced in a study of T cells after posttransplantation cyclophosphamide. Treatment was busulfan-fludarabine conditioning, a marrow graft, and cyclophosphamide on days +3 and +4. Assay: immunoSEQ multiplex PCR; the TCRdb copy retains only in-frame clones and omits some. This table has some 3,000 clones, 74% appearing once. The material was PBMCs, obtained after allogeneic stem cell transplant with posttransplant cyclophosphamide. Source of these receptors: a female patient aged 45-60 years who received an allogeneic stem cell transplant from a related donor, was CMV-positive, and had no GVHD. Some T cells here may be from the graft donor.

In DNA form, the CDR3 reads TGCGCCAGCAGTGGGATACAGATTACTAACTATGGCTACACCTTC. Protein product: CASSGIQITNYGYTF. This chain uses TRBV10-2 with TRBJ1-2; D ambiguous. The CDR3 extends over 15 amino acids. V shed 4 bases and J shed 0 bases, with 12 bases lying between them. The germline V gene encodes CDR1 WSHSY and CDR2 SAAADI.

V is TRBV5-1 and J is TRBJ1-2; 7 bases are shared with TRBD1. Germline-derived CDR1 and CDR2 are SGHRS and YFSETQ. Trimming took 4 bases from V and 9 from J; bases not matched to a gene: 12. The CDR3 length is 14 residues. CDR3 loop: CASSPGTAAMSYTF. CDR3 sequence (DNA): TGCGCCAGCAGCCCCGGGACAGCCGCGATGAGCTACACCTTC.

This chain uses TRBV19 with TRBJ1-2, with 7 bases identical to TRBD1. CDR1 is LNHDA and CDR2 is SQIVND in the germline V gene (reference sequence). Losses at the gene ends were 5 bases for V and 4 bases for J; bases not matched to a gene: 13. The CDR3 totals 16 residues. The CDR3 DNA sequence: TGTGCCAGTAGTTTATTGTGGACAGGAACCCGCTATGGCTACACCTTC. It is translated as CASSLLWTGTRYGYTF.

The chain has TRBV27 and TRBJ2-5, with TRBD1 as a possible D gene (5 bases). Deletions cut 9 bases from V and 5 bases from J, with 16 bases between. The V gene's germline CDR1 is MNHEY and CDR2 SMNVEV (reference sequence). This CDR3 spans 13 amino acids. The chain's CDR3 is CASAQGDDETQYF. CDR3 DNA: TGTGCCAGTGCACAAGGGGATGATGAGACCCAGTACTTC.

The chain couples TRBV6-6 to TRBJ1-5; D may be TRBD1 (5 bases). Trimming removed 11 bases at V and 0 bases at J, with 14 bases between. CDR1 and CDR2 (germline): MNHNY, SVGAGI (reference sequence). The CDR3 has 14 amino acids. The CDR3 DNA sequence: TGTGCCGCTAGGGAGGGGTTTAGCAATCAGCCCCAGCATTTT. This translates into CAAREGFSNQPQHF.

J is TRBJ2-5 and V is TRBV19; TRBD2 matches 8 bases. The CDR3 runs 15 residues. Germline CDR1 LNHDA, CDR2 SQIVND (reference sequence). V lost 7 bases, J lost 4 bases, and 11 bases stayed unmatched. CDR3 region: CASTARSGGGETQYF. In DNA, the CDR3 is TGTGCCAGTACCGCGCGGAGCGGGGGTGGAGAGACCCAGTACTTC. Combining the CDR3 with reference TRBV19 and TRBJ2-5 gives the whole variable domain DGGITQSPKYLFRKEGQNVTLSCEQNLNHDAMYWYRQDPGQGLRLIYYSQIVNDFQKGDIAEGYSVSREKKESFPLTVTSAQKNPTAFYLCASTARSGGGETQYFGPGTRLLVL.

The V call is TRBV7-9, the J call TRBJ1-2; tentatively, D is TRBD1 (6 bases). This CDR3 is 16 amino acids long. Per germline, CDR1 SEHNR and CDR2 FQNEAQ (reference sequence). V was cut by 6 bases and J by 4 bases, with 21 bases left in between. CDR3 amino acids: CASRPLVQGLGYGYTF. DNA for the CDR3: TGTGCCAGCAGACCGCTTGTACAGGGTTTAGGCTATGGCTACACCTTC.

This clone was seen only once. The J gene is TRBJ2-7, the V gene TRBV6-5; no definite D call. Trimming shortened V by 2 bases and J by 3 bases, and 11 bases separated the two germline ends. The CDR3 runs to 14 residues. Germline V gives CDR1 MNHEY, CDR2 SVGAGI. In DNA, the CDR3 is TGTGCCAGCAGTTACACCTCCGACAACTACGAGCAGTACTTC. Its protein is CASSYTSDNYEQYF.

The CDR3 loop is CASTPDRGSNYEQYF. The CDR3 nucleotides read TGCGCCAGCACCCCTGACAGGGGTTCAAACTACGAGCAGTACTTC. The chain combines TRBV5-1 with TRBJ2-7; TRBD1 aligns across 8 bases. The CDR3 loop spans 15 amino acids. Unmatched junction bases numbered 11, after V lost 6 bases and J lost 3 bases. From germline, CDR1 is SGHRS and CDR2 YFSETQ.

The chain has TRBV28 and TRBJ2-6; 8 bases fit TRBD1. This CDR3 has 18 amino acids. Looked up from germline, CDR1 is MDHEN and CDR2 is SYDVKM. Unmatched junction bases numbered 9, after V lost 5 bases and J lost 0 bases. The CDR3 loop is CASSTRTGTSSGANVLTF. As DNA, the CDR3 is TGTGCCAGCAGTACTAGGACAGGGACGAGCTCTGGGGCCAACGTCCTGACTTTC.

The gene calls are TRBV2 and TRBJ2-5, with TRBD2 matching 8 bases. The CDR3 totals 12 residues. The trim removed 7 bases at V and 4 bases at J, leaving 2 bases unmatched. CDR1 SNHLY and CDR2 FYNNEI come from the germline V gene. In DNA form, the CDR3 reads TGTGCCAGCACCCGGGGGGGAGAGACCCAGTACTTC. Its protein is CASTRGGETQYF.

In this sample, this clone turned up a few times. The CDR3 loop reads CASSITSGSSYNEQFF. CDR3 in DNA: TGTGCCAGTAGTATCACTAGCGGGAGCTCCTACAATGAGCAGTTCTTC. The J gene is TRBJ2-1, the V gene TRBV19; 11 bases line up with TRBD2. V shed 3 bases, J shed 0 bases, and the junction held 1 base outside the gene matches. CDR3 length: 16 amino acids. Per germline, CDR1 LNHDA and CDR2 SQIVND (reference sequence).

Worth noting for this clone: One junction end disagrees with the germline gene, perhaps due to a read error. The sample holds other DNA sequences that translate to the same CDR3. This chain joins TRBV6-5 and TRBJ1-6, with D possibly being TRBD1 (5 bases). The germline V gene encodes CDR1 MNHEY and CDR2 SVGAGI. The CDR3 is made up of 15 amino acids. The CDR3 here is CASSYAQGENSPLHF. In DNA, the CDR3 is TGTGCCAGCAGTTACGCGCAGGGCGAAAATTCCCCCCTCCACTTT.

This chain links TRBV28 with TRBJ1-5, with a weak D call TRBD1 (6 bases). Trimming shortened V by 5 bases and J by 0 bases, and 23 bases separated the two germline ends. The CDR3 extends over 19 amino acids. Looked up from germline, CDR1 is MDHEN and CDR2 is SYDVKM. This CDR3 is CASSPPRNRERFSNQPQHF. The CDR3 DNA sequence: TGTGCCAGCAGTCCTCCAAGAAACAGGGAACGTTTTAGCAATCAGCCCCAGCATTTT.

The chain has TRBV27 and TRBJ2-7; the D gene is possibly TRBD2 (5 bases). Germline V gene data show CDR1 as MNHEY and CDR2 as SMNVEV (reference sequence). V was cut by 2 bases and J by 3 bases, with 11 bases left in between. The CDR3 runs 14 residues. The CDR3 DNA reads as TGTGCCAGCAGTTTAGGCCGGGGTTTCTACGAGCAGTACTTC. Encoded protein: CASSLGRGFYEQYF.